This entry describes one TCR beta chain. What it recognizes is unknown. The record originates from a study of brain metastases from non-small cell lung cancer. Whole-study findings and limits: TCR repertoires overlapped largely between brain metastases and matched primaries.

Profiled with immunoSEQ multiplex PCR; TCRdb holds only in-frame clones, not every one. The sample consists of some 5,000 clones, 85% of them appearing once. V lost 6 bases and J 13 bases, leaving 21 bases between the germline ends. CDR3 length: 13 amino acids. Looked up from germline, CDR1 is MNHEY and CDR2 is SVGAGI. V and J are TRBV6-5 and TRBJ1-1, with D maybe TRBD1 (5 bases). The sample consisted of primary lung tumor tissue. The sequence was collected from a donor at least 40 years old with non-small cell lung cancer. The CDR3 nucleotides read TGTGCCAGCAGCGGACATGGGCTCGGTTTTGTTTTCTTT. This translates into CASSGHGLGFVFF.